The clone carrying this T cell receptor (beta chain) was seen ten or more times. Its antigen is not known. The data stem from a study of human T cells and chemical hapten exposure. General study findings and limits: Compared with pre-sensitization or healthy control sets, expanded TCRs clustered more. Counts of expanded TCRs (at PT1) showed a positive correlation with patch test score.

The time point is: pre-sensitization, week 0. The treatment: therapeutic diphenylcyclopropenone sensitization with weekly scalp DPC. Library construction involved attaching unique molecular identifiers to individual cDNA molecules, which allowed quantitative, reproducible TCR counting. From the RACE reads, TCRdb called clonotypes with MiXCR, one entry per CDR3 protein. The table shows tens of thousands of distinct CDR3 sequences, with about 7.4% occurring only once. This TCR was recovered from a woman aged 45-65 years with alopecia areata. Some clones in this sample may be carry-over from other donors' samples. The specimen was whole blood, collected in connection with sensitization to the hapten diphenylcyclopropenone (DPC).

The CDR3 sequence: CASSPGRNSYEQYF. The DNA of the CDR3 is TGTGCCAGCAGTCCCGGACGGAACTCCTACGAGCAGTACTTC. The V call is TRBV12-3 or TRBV12-4, the J call TRBJ2-7, with D uncertain. This CDR3 region has 14 residues. With 5 bases removed from V and 0 bases from J, the gap between germline ends came to 11 bases.